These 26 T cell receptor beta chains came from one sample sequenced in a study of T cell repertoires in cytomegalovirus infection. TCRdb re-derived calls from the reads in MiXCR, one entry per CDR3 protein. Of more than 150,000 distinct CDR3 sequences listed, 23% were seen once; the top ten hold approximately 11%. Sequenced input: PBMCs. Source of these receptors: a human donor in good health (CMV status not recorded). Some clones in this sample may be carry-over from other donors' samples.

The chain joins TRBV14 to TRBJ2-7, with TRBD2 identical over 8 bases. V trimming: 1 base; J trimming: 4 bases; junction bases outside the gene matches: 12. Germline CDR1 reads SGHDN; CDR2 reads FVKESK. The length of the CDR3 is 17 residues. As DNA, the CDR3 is TGTGCCAGCAGCCAAGGAAGGACTAGCTCGAAGGGTTACGAGCAGTACTTC. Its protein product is CASSQGRTSSKGYEQYF.

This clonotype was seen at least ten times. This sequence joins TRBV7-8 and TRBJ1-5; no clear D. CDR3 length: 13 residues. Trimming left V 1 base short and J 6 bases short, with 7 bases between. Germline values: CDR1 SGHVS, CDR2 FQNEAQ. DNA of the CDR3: TGTGCCAGCAGCTTAGATTTAGGTCAGCCCCAGCATTTT. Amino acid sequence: CASSLDLGQPQHF. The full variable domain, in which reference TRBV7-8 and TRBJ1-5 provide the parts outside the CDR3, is GAGVSQSPRYKVAKRGQDVALRCDPISGHVSLFWYQQALGQGPEFLTYFQNEAQLDKSGLPSDRFFAERPEGSVSTLKIQRTQQEDSAVYLCASSLDLGQPQHFGDGTRLSIL.

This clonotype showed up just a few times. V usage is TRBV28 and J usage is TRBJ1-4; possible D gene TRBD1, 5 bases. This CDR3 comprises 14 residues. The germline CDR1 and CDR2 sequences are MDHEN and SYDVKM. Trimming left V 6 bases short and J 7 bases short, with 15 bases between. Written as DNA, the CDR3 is TGTGCCAGCAGCCTCTCATGGGGGGGTGAAAAACTGTTTTTT. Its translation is CASSLSWGGEKLFF.

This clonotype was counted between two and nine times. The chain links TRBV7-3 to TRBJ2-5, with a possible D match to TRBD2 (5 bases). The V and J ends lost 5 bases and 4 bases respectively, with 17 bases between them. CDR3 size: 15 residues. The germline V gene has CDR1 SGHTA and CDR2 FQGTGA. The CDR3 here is CASSPPSLGPETQYF. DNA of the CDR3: TGTGCCAGCAGCCCCCCTTCACTAGGCCCAGAGACCCAGTACTTC.

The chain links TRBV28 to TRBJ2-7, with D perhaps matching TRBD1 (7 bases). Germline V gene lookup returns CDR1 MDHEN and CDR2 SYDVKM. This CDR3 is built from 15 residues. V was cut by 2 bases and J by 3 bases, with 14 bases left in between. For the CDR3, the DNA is TGTGCCAGCAGTTTAGGGGCAGGGGGAGGCTACGAGCAGTACTTC. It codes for CASSLGAGGGYEQYF.

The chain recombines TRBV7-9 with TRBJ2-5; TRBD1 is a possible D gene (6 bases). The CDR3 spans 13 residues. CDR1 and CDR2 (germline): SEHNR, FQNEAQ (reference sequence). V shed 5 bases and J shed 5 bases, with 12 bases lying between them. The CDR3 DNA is TGTGCCAGCAGCCCCCAGGGGTGGGAGACCCAGTACTTC. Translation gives CASSPQGWETQYF.

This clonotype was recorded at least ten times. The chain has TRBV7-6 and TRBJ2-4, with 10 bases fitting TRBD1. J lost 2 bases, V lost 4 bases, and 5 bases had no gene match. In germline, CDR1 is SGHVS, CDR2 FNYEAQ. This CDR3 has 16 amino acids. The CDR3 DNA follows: TGTGCCAGCAGCTGGGACAGGGGCGCAACCAAAAACATTCAGTACTTC. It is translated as CASSWDRGATKNIQYF.

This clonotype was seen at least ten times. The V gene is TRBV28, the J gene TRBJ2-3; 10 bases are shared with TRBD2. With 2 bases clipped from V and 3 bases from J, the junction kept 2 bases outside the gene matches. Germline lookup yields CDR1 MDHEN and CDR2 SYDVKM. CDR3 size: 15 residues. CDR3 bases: TGTGCCAGCAGTTTAGTAGCGGGAGGTACAGATACGCAGTATTTT. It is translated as CASSLVAGGTDTQYF.

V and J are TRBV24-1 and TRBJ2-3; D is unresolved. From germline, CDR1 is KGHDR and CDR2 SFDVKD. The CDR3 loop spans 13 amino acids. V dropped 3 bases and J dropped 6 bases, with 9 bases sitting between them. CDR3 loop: CATSDPLTDTQYF. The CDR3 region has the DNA TGTGCCACCAGTGATCCCCTCACTGATACGCAGTATTTT.

CDR3 nucleotides: TGTGCCAGCAGTTTTCGAGGCCCAAGGAGGAGTGGTGGCTACACCTTC. It translates to CASSFRGPRRSGGYTF. V gene TRBV28 combines with J gene TRBJ1-2; D remains unclear. V was clipped by 3 bases and J by 7 bases, with 21 bases between them. CDR1 and CDR2 (germline): MDHEN, SYDVKM. The length of the CDR3 is 16 residues.

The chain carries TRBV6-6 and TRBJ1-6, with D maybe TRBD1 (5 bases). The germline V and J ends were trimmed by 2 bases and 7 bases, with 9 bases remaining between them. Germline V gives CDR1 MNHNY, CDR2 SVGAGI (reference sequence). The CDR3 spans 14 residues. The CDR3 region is CASSYDWGNSPLHF. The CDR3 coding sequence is TGTGCCAGCAGTTACGATTGGGGGAATTCACCCCTCCACTTT.

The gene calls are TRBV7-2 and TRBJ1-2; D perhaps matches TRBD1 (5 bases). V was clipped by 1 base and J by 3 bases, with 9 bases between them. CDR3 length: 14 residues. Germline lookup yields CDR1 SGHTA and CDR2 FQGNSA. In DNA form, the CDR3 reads TGTGCCAGCAGCTTAGAACAGGACTACTATGGCTACACCTTC. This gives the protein CASSLEQDYYGYTF.

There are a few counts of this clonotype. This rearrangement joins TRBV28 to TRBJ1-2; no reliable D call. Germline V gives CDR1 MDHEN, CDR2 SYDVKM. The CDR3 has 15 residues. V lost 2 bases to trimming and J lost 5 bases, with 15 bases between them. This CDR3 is CASSLPFSTGYGYTF. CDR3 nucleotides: TGTGCCAGCAGTTTACCCTTTTCGACCGGGTATGGCTACACCTTC.

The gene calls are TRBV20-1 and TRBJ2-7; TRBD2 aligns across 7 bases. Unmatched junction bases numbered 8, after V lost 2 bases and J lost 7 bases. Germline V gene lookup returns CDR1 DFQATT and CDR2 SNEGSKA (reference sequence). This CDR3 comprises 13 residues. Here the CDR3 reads CSARFPTAGEQYF. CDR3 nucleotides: TGCAGTGCTAGATTTCCTACAGCGGGGGAGCAGTACTTC.

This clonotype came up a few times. The CDR3 coding sequence is TGCAGTGCTAGGGAGGACAGGGTCGACACTGAAGCTTTCTTT. Translated: CSAREDRVDTEAFF. The chain combines TRBV20-1 with TRBJ1-1, with 8 bases aligning to TRBD1. From germline, CDR1 is DFQATT and CDR2 SNEGSKA (reference sequence). J lost 3 bases, V lost 3 bases, and 6 bases had no gene match. The CDR3 runs to 14 residues.

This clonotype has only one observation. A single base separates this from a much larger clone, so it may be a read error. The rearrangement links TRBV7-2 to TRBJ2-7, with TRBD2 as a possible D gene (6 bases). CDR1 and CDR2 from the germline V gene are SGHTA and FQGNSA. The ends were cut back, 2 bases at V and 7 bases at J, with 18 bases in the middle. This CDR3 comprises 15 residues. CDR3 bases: TGTGCCAGCAGCTTAATGTCGGAGGGAGGACAAGAGCAGTACTTC. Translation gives CASSLMSEGGQEQYF.

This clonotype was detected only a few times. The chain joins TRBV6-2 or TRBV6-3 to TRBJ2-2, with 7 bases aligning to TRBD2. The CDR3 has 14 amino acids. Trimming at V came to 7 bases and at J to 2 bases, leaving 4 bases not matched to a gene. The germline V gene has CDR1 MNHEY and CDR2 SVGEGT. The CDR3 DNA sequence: TGTGCCAGCAATGTAGCGGGCAACACCGGGGAGCTGTTTTTT. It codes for CASNVAGNTGELFF.

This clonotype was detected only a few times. This CDR3 is CASKVPPGNTIYF. The DNA for the CDR3 is TGTGCCAGCAAAGTCCCTCCAGGAAACACCATATATTTT. The gene calls are TRBV28 and TRBJ1-3; no clear D gene. This CDR3 is 13 amino acids long. With 7 bases removed from V and 4 bases from J, the gap between germline ends came to 11 bases. Germline V lookup: CDR1 MDHEN, CDR2 SYDVKM.

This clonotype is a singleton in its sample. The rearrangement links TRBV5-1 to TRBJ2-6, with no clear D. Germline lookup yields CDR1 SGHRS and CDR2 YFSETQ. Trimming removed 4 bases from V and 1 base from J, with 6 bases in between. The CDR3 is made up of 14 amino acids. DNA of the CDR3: TGCGCCAGCAGCCCTGATTCTGGGGCCAACGTCCTGACTTTC. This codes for CASSPDSGANVLTF.

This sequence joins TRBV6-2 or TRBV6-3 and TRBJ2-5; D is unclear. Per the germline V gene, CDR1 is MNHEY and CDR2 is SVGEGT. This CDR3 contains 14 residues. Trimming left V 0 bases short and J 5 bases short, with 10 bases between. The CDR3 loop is CASSYSNSLETQYF. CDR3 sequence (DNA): TGTGCCAGCAGTTACTCGAATAGCTTGGAGACCCAGTACTTC.

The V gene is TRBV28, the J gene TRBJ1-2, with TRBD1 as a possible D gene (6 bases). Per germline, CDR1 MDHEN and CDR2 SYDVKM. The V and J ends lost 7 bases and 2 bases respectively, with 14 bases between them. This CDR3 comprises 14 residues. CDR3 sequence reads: CASKQDRSNYGYTF. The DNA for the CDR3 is TGTGCCAGCAAACAAGACAGGTCAAACTATGGCTACACCTTC.

CDR3 DNA: TGTGCCAGCAGCTTTAGACAGGGGGGGTACGAGCAGTACTTC. Translating it yields CASSFRQGGYEQYF. The J gene is TRBJ2-7, the V gene TRBV5-5, with TRBD1 matching 9 bases. The CDR3 extends over 14 amino acids. The germline gives CDR1 SGHKS, CDR2 YYEKEE (reference sequence). The trim removed 2 bases at V and 4 bases at J, leaving 4 bases unmatched.

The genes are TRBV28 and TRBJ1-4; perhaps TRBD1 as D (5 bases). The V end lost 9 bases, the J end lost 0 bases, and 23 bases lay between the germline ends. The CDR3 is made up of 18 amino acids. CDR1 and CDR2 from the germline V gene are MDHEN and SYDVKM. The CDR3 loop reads CARSPKGRRSATNEKLFF. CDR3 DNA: TGTGCCAGAAGTCCTAAGGGACGGAGAAGCGCAACTAATGAAAAACTGTTTTTT.

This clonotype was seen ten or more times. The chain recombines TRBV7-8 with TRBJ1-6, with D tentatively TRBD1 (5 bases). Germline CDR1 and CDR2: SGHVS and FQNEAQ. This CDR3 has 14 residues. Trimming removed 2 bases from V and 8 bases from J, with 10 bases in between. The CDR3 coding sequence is TGTGCCAGCAGCTTATTGGGGGACTATTCACCCCTCCACTTT. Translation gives CASSLLGDYSPLHF.

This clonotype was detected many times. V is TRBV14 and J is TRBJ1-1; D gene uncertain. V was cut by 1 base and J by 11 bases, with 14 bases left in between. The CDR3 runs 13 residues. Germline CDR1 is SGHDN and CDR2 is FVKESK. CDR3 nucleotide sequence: TGTGCCAGCAGCCAAGTTTCCGGCCTTGTGGCTTTCTTT. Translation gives CASSQVSGLVAFF.

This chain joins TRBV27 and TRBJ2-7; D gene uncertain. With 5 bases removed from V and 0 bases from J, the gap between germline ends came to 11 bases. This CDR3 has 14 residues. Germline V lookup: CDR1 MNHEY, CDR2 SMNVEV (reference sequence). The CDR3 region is CASSGAQPSYEQYF. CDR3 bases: TGTGCCAGCAGTGGTGCCCAGCCCTCCTACGAGCAGTACTTC.